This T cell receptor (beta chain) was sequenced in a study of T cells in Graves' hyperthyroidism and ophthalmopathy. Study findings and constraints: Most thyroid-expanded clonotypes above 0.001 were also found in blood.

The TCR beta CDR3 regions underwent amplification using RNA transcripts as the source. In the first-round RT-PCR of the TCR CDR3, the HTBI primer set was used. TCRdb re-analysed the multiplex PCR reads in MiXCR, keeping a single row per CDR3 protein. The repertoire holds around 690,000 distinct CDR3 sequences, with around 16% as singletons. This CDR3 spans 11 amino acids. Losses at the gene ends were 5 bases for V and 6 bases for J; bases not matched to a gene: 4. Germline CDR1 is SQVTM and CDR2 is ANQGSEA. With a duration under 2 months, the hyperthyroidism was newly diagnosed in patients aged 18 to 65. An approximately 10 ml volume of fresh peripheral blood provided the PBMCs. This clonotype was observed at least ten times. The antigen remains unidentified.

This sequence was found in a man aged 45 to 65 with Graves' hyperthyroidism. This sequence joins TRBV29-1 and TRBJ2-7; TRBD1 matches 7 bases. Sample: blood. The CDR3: CSVRDSSEQYF. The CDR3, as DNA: TGCAGCGTTCGGGACAGTAGCGAGCAGTACTTC.